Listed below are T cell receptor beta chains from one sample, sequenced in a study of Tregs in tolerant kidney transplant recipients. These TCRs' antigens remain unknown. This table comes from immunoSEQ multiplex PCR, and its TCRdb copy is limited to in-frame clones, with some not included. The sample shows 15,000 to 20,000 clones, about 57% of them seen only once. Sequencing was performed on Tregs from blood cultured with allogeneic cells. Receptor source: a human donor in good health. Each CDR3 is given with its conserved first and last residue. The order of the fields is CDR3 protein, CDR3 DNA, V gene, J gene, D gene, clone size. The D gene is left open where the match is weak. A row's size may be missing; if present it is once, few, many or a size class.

CDR3 protein: CASSQAAAYNTEAFF; CDR3 DNA: TGCGCCAGCAGCCAAGCGGCGGCCTATAACACTGAAGCTTTCTTT; V gene: TRBV4-3; J gene: TRBJ1-1; D gene: .; clone size: .
CDR3 protein: CSVATDNSNQPQHF; CDR3 DNA: TGCAGCGTTGCAACAGATAATAGCAATCAGCCCCAGCATTTT; V gene: TRBV29-1; J gene: TRBJ1-5; D gene: .; clone size: few
CDR3 protein: CASSLEGLPDTQYF; CDR3 DNA: TGTGCCAGCAGCTTAGAGGGTCTCCCCGATACGCAGTATTTT; V gene: TRBV7-2; J gene: TRBJ2-3; D gene: .; clone size: .
CDR3 protein: CASRFYADTQYF; CDR3 DNA: TGTGCCAGCAGATTCTACGCCGATACGCAGTATTTT; V gene: TRBV7-2; J gene: TRBJ2-3; D gene: .; clone size: few
CDR3 protein: CASSLAAGRDQPQHF; CDR3 DNA: TGTGCCAGCAGCTTAGCGGCAGGGCGGGATCAGCCCCAGCATTTT; V gene: TRBV7-2; J gene: TRBJ1-5; D gene: .; clone size: .
CDR3 protein: CASSVFDRDLSDGYTF; CDR3 DNA: TGTGCCAGCAGCGTATTCGACAGGGACCTTAGTGATGGCTACACCTTC; V gene: TRBV9; J gene: TRBJ1-2; D gene: TRBD1; clone size: .
CDR3 protein: CASSLTRDTDTQYF; CDR3 DNA: TGTGCCAGCAGCTTGACCAGAGACACAGATACGCAGTATTTT; V gene: TRBV7-9; J gene: TRBJ2-3; D gene: .; clone size: few
CDR3 protein: CASSPTGPGNQPQHF; CDR3 DNA: TGTGCCAGCAGCCCGACAGGGCCGGGCAATCAGCCCCAGCATTTT; V gene: TRBV11-2; J gene: TRBJ1-5; D gene: TRBD1; clone size: .
CDR3 protein: CASSPGTRVSKQFF; CDR3 DNA: TGTGCCAGCAGCCCAGGGACCCGGGTTTCGAAGCAGTTCTTC; V gene: TRBV5-6; J gene: TRBJ2-1; D gene: .; clone size: .
CDR3 protein: CAVGASGGNTQYF; CDR3 DNA: TGTGCCGTTGGGGCTAGCGGGGGGAATACGCAGTATTTT; V gene: TRBV7-9; J gene: TRBJ2-3; D gene: TRBD2; clone size: .
CDR3 protein: CAWRKSQLTYEQYF; CDR3 DNA: TGTGCCTGGAGAAAGTCCCAGCTAACCTACGAGCAGTACTTC; V gene: TRBV30; J gene: TRBJ2-7; D gene: .; clone size: .
CDR3 protein: CASSPSPFTDTQYF; CDR3 DNA: TGTGCCAGCAGCCCCTCCCCTTTCACAGATACGCAGTATTTT; V gene: TRBV9; J gene: TRBJ2-3; D gene: .; clone size: .
CDR3 protein: CSVEVQGFTTEAFF; CDR3 DNA: TGCAGCGTTGAAGTTCAGGGCTTCACCACTGAAGCTTTCTTT; V gene: TRBV29-1; J gene: TRBJ1-1; D gene: .; clone size: few
CDR3 protein: CASSMGLAGFVVGQETQYF; CDR3 DNA: TGCGCCAGCAGCATGGGACTAGCGGGATTTGTCGTAGGCCAAGAGACCCAGTACTTC; V gene: TRBV5-1; J gene: TRBJ2-5; D gene: TRBD2; clone size: .
CDR3 protein: CASTPTGGKGDHEQFF; CDR3 DNA: TGTGCCAGCACCCCGACAGGGGGTAAGGGGGACCATGAGCAGTTCTTC; V gene: TRBV7-3; J gene: TRBJ2-1; D gene: TRBD1; clone size: few
CDR3 protein: CASSPYGLAGAYEQYF; CDR3 DNA: TGTGCCAGCTCACCATATGGGCTAGCGGGAGCGTACGAGCAGTACTTC; V gene: TRBV18; J gene: TRBJ2-7; D gene: TRBD2; clone size: .
CDR3 protein: CASSLEVSYEQYF; CDR3 DNA: TGCGCCAGCAGCTTGGAGGTGAGCTACGAGCAGTACTTC; V gene: TRBV5-1; J gene: TRBJ2-7; D gene: .; clone size: many
CDR3 protein: CASSRSFGRASGFAEQFF; CDR3 DNA: TGTGCCAGTAGTAGAAGTTTCGGTCGGGCTAGCGGCTTCGCTGAGCAGTTCTTC; V gene: TRBV19; J gene: TRBJ2-1; D gene: TRBD2; clone size: .
CDR3 protein: CASRRDREVYEQYF; CDR3 DNA: TGTGCCAGCAGACGGGACAGGGAAGTTTACGAGCAGTACTTC; V gene: TRBV2; J gene: TRBJ2-7; D gene: TRBD1; clone size: .
CDR3 protein: CASRMWAGPTDTQYF; CDR3 DNA: TGTGCCAGCAGAATGTGGGCGGGACCCACAGATACGCAGTATTTT; V gene: TRBV7-8; J gene: TRBJ2-3; D gene: .; clone size: .
CDR3 protein: CARSGEQYF; CDR3 DNA: TGTGCCAGATCTGGCGAGCAGTACTTC; V gene: TRBV7-5; J gene: TRBJ2-7; D gene: .; clone size: .
CDR3 protein: CAGWAGAMNTEAFF; CDR3 DNA: TGTGCCGGGTGGGCAGGGGCGATGAACACTGAAGCTTTCTTT; V gene: TRBV30; J gene: TRBJ1-1; D gene: .; clone size: .
CDR3 protein: CASSSGSTDTQYF; CDR3 DNA: TGTGCCAGCAGCTCCGGCAGCACAGATACGCAGTATTTT; V gene: TRBV11-3; J gene: TRBJ2-3; D gene: .; clone size: few
CDR3 protein: CASPSRRGLFNEKLFF; CDR3 DNA: TGCGCCAGTCCTTCCCGCCGGGGCCTCTTTAATGAAAAACTGTTTTTT; V gene: TRBV23-1; J gene: TRBJ1-4; D gene: .; clone size: .
CDR3 protein: CASSLLREGVWARDTQYF; CDR3 DNA: TGTGCCAGCAGCTTGCTGAGGGAGGGGGTTTGGGCCCGGGATACGCAGTATTTT; V gene: TRBV5-6; J gene: TRBJ2-3; D gene: .; clone size: .
CDR3 protein: CASSPMRVATIYF; CDR3 DNA: TGTGCCAGCAGTCCGATGAGGGTCGCTACCATATATTTT; V gene: TRBV6-6; J gene: TRBJ1-3; D gene: .; clone size: medium-sized
CDR3 protein: CASSAPEGTGWSPLHF; CDR3 DNA: TGTGCCAGCAGCGCCCCCGAGGGGACAGGTTGGTCACCCCTCCACTTT; V gene: TRBV9; J gene: TRBJ1-6; D gene: TRBD1; clone size: few
CDR3 protein: CATSRGVAGDTEAFF; CDR3 DNA: TGTGCCACCAGCAGAGGGGTCGCAGGGGACACTGAAGCTTTCTTT; V gene: TRBV15; J gene: TRBJ1-1; D gene: .; clone size: once
CDR3 protein: CAIGAGQADSNQPQHF; CDR3 DNA: TGTGCCATCGGGGCCGGACAGGCGGACAGCAATCAGCCCCAGCATTTT; V gene: TRBV10-3; J gene: TRBJ1-5; D gene: TRBD1; clone size: .
CDR3 protein: CSVGHGGNTIYF; CDR3 DNA: TGCAGCGTCGGACACGGGGGAAACACCATATATTTT; V gene: TRBV29-1; J gene: TRBJ1-3; D gene: .; clone size: .
CDR3 protein: CATAGAWSYEQYF; CDR3 DNA: TGTGCCACCGCGGGAGCTTGGTCCTACGAGCAGTACTTC; V gene: TRBV5-4; J gene: TRBJ2-7; D gene: TRBD2; clone size: .
CDR3 protein: CASRQRTQHVYGYTF; CDR3 DNA: TGCGCCAGCAGGCAACGAACACAGCACGTCTATGGCTACACCTTC; V gene: TRBV4-1; J gene: TRBJ1-2; D gene: .; clone size: medium-sized
CDR3 protein: CASSLWGDEGYTF; CDR3 DNA: TGTGCCAGCAGCTTATGGGGCGATGAGGGCTACACCTTC; V gene: TRBV7-9; J gene: TRBJ1-2; D gene: .; clone size: .
CDR3 protein: CASSSGLGGSYNEQFF; CDR3 DNA: TGTGCCAGCAGCTCCGGACTAGGCGGGTCCTACAATGAGCAGTTCTTC; V gene: TRBV5-4; J gene: TRBJ2-1; D gene: TRBD2; clone size: few
CDR3 protein: CASSRAGDGEQYF; CDR3 DNA: TGTGCCAGCAGTCGTGCTGGGGATGGCGAGCAGTACTTC; V gene: TRBV10-3; J gene: TRBJ2-7; D gene: .; clone size: .
CDR3 protein: CASSSVLTGELFF; CDR3 DNA: TGTGCCAGCAGCTCGGTTTTAACCGGGGAGCTGTTTTTT; V gene: TRBV7-3; J gene: TRBJ2-2; D gene: .; clone size: few
CDR3 protein: CASSESWGQFPPYEQYF; CDR3 DNA: TGTGCCAGCAGTGAATCTTGGGGACAGTTTCCCCCCTACGAGCAGTACTTC; V gene: TRBV6-1; J gene: TRBJ2-7; D gene: TRBD1; clone size: .
CDR3 protein: CASSKIDRDPQFF; CDR3 DNA: TGTGCCAGCAGTAAGATCGACAGGGATCCCCAGTTCTTC; V gene: TRBV6-1; J gene: TRBJ2-1; D gene: TRBD1; clone size: .
CDR3 protein: CAWSGGASYNSPLHF; CDR3 DNA: TGTGCCTGGAGTGGGGGGGCCTCCTATAATTCACCCCTCCACTTT; V gene: TRBV30; J gene: TRBJ1-6; D gene: .; clone size: .
CDR3 protein: CASSLAGTGVYEQYF; CDR3 DNA: TGTGCCAGCAGTTTGGCAGGGACAGGGGTGTACGAGCAGTACTTC; V gene: TRBV27; J gene: TRBJ2-7; D gene: TRBD1; clone size: .
CDR3 protein: CASSIQNTEAFF; CDR3 DNA: TGTGCCAGCTCAATCCAAAACACTGAAGCTTTCTTT; V gene: TRBV18; J gene: TRBJ1-1; D gene: .; clone size: .
CDR3 protein: CASSRTNEKLFF; CDR3 DNA: TGTGCCAGCAGTAGGACTAATGAAAAACTGTTTTTT; V gene: TRBV6-5; J gene: TRBJ1-4; D gene: .; clone size: .
CDR3 protein: CASSLGLRGLGELFF; CDR3 DNA: TGTGCCAGCAGCCTCGGACTGCGGGGGCTAGGGGAGCTGTTTTTT; V gene: TRBV11-2; J gene: TRBJ2-2; D gene: .; clone size: few
CDR3 protein: CASTPRGSGQGYTF; CDR3 DNA: TGTGCCAGCACCCCCCGGGGGAGTGGGCAGGGCTACACCTTC; V gene: TRBV2; J gene: TRBJ1-2; D gene: .; clone size: few
CDR3 protein: CASSLVGPSSYNEQFF; CDR3 DNA: TGTGCCAGCAGCCTAGTAGGGCCAAGCTCCTACAATGAGCAGTTCTTC; V gene: TRBV7-8; J gene: TRBJ2-1; D gene: .; clone size: .
CDR3 protein: CASSQIQGSEQFF; CDR3 DNA: TGCGCCAGCAGCCAAATCCAGGGGAGTGAGCAGTTCTTC; V gene: TRBV4-3; J gene: TRBJ2-1; D gene: .; clone size: .
CDR3 protein: CASSTRTRNIQYF; CDR3 DNA: TGTGCCAGCAGTACTCGCACCCGAAACATTCAGTACTTC; V gene: TRBV2; J gene: TRBJ2-4; D gene: .; clone size: .